Listed here are 13 T cell receptor beta chains from one sample, sequenced in a study of cytomegalovirus exposure and HLA in healthy donors. The PCR employed 60 Vbeta primers together with 13 Jbeta primers. Data came from immunoSEQ multiplex PCR; TCRdb stores just in-frame clones and leaves some out. The sample lists over 200,000 clones; approximately 84% were seen once. Input material: PBMCs. The receptors here all came from a woman aged 40 to 50 in good health and CMV-seronegative.

A remark on this clone: The same CDR3 arises from other DNA sequences in this sample as well. The gene calls are TRBV6-5 and TRBJ1-5; D is unclear. This CDR3 has 12 amino acids. Trimming removed 6 bases at V and 7 bases at J, with 10 bases between. Per germline, CDR1 MNHEY and CDR2 SVGAGI. CDR3 sequence (DNA): TGTGCCAGCAGCTACCCGGGACAGCCCCAGCATTTT. Protein: CASSYPGQPQHF.

The chain joins TRBV19 to TRBJ1-1, with D uncertain. Between the trimmed V and J ends, which lost 6 bases and 0 bases, there was a span of 11 bases. The CDR3 contains 14 residues. Germline V gene data show CDR1 as LNHDA and CDR2 as SQIVND (reference sequence). The CDR3 nucleotides are TGTGCCAGTAGCCCTTTGGCGGTGAACACTGAAGCTTTCTTT. Translated: CASSPLAVNTEAFF.

This chain uses TRBV10-1 with TRBJ2-3, with D perhaps TRBD1 (6 bases). V dropped 8 bases and J dropped 2 bases, with 14 bases sitting between them. Per the germline V gene, CDR1 is WNHNN and CDR2 is SYGVQD (reference sequence). The CDR3 is 14 amino acids. The DNA for the CDR3 is TGCGCCAGCGGAGAACAGGGTAACACAGATACGCAGTATTTT. Translating gives CASGEQGNTDTQYF.

The chain is built from TRBV29-1 and TRBJ1-5; tentatively, D is TRBD1 (5 bases). The V gene's germline CDR1 is SQVTM and CDR2 ANQGSEA. The CDR3 loop spans 15 amino acids. Trimming removed 5 bases from V and 3 bases from J, with 17 bases in between. The chain's CDR3 is CSVSPGGSDNQPQHF. The CDR3 region has the DNA TGCAGCGTTAGTCCCGGGGGGTCGGACAATCAGCCCCAGCATTTT.

This clone was picked up one time. The V gene is TRBV2, the J gene TRBJ2-7, with 7 bases aligning to TRBD1. Germline V CDR1 and CDR2: SNHLY, FYNNEI. This CDR3 region has 14 residues. Losses at the gene ends were 5 bases for V and 2 bases for J; bases not matched to a gene: 6. The CDR3 reads CASSRQGPPYEQYF. Here the CDR3 DNA reads TGTGCCAGCAGTCGACAGGGTCCCCCCTACGAGCAGTACTTC.

This rearrangement joins TRBV7-3 to TRBJ2-3; D uncertain. Germline V CDR1 and CDR2: SGHTA, FQGTGA. The CDR3 is 16 residues long. With 1 base removed from V and 2 bases from J, the gap between germline ends came to 13 bases. The CDR3 region is CASSLNPRRITDTQYF. As DNA, the CDR3 is TGTGCCAGCAGCTTAAATCCACGGCGGATCACAGATACGCAGTATTTT.

The chain carries TRBV29-1 and TRBJ1-1; D gene ambiguous. V was clipped by 7 bases and J by 5 bases, with 20 bases between them. CDR3 length: 14 residues. Germline V gives CDR1 SQVTM, CDR2 ANQGSEA. CDR3 in DNA: TGCAGCGCGGGCCGCGAGGGTCATGGGACTGAAGCTTTCTTT. It specifies CSAGREGHGTEAFF.

V is TRBV5-4 and J is TRBJ2-1; D call uncertain. CDR1 and CDR2 (germline): SGHNT, YYREEE (reference sequence). The CDR3 consists of 13 residues. V lost 5 bases and J lost 5, with 11 bases in between. The CDR3 is CASSLTGNNEQFF. The DNA for the CDR3 is TGTGCCAGCAGTCTCACGGGTAACAATGAGCAGTTCTTC.

The chain has TRBV9 and TRBJ2-7, with 10 bases fitting TRBD1. The trim removed 3 bases at V and 7 bases at J, leaving 10 bases unmatched. The CDR3 loop spans 15 amino acids. Germline CDR1 and CDR2: SGDLS and YYNGEE. CDR3 sequence reads: CASSAGRDRGQEQYF. For the CDR3, the DNA is TGTGCCAGCAGCGCCGGCCGGGACAGGGGACAAGAGCAGTACTTC.

The J gene is TRBJ2-3, the V gene TRBV6-5; D remains ambiguous. The V and J ends lost 2 bases and 6 bases respectively, with 15 bases between them. Germline-derived CDR1 and CDR2 are MNHEY and SVGAGI. The CDR3 has 15 residues. The CDR3 protein is CASSYEAPSTDTQYF. DNA for the CDR3: TGTGCCAGCAGTTACGAGGCGCCCTCAACGGATACGCAGTATTTT.

Regarding this clone: One end of the junction varies from germline; a read error may be responsible. This chain connects TRBV7-7 to TRBJ2-3; tentatively, D is TRBD2 (6 bases). Germline CDR1 SSHAT, CDR2 FNYEAQ (reference sequence). The CDR3 runs to 14 residues. The CDR3 nucleotides read TGTGCTAGCAGCCCCAGCGGGCTAGCAGATACGCAGTATTTT. The encoded protein is CASSPSGLADTQYF.

The chain recombines TRBV7-3 with TRBJ2-3; 8 bases fit TRBD1. J lost 6 bases, V lost 2 bases, and 10 bases had no gene match. This CDR3 is 16 amino acids long. The germline gives CDR1 SGHTA, CDR2 FQGTGA. The CDR3 DNA is TGTGCCAGCAGCTTAGGTCCAGGGGGCGCGGGGGATACGCAGTATTTT. Translation gives CASSLGPGGAGDTQYF. The variable domain in full, with the rest retrieved from reference TRBV7-3 and TRBJ2-3, is GAGVSQTPSNKVTEKGKYVELRCDPISGHTALYWYRQSLGQGPEFLIYFQGTGAADDSGLPNDRFFAVRPEGSVSTLKIQRTERGDSAVYLCASSLGPGGAGDTQYFGPGTRLTVL.

J is TRBJ2-5 and V is TRBV5-6, with 8 positions matching TRBD1. The J call may not be correct, given that the DNA end is closer to TRBJ2-7. The germline V gene has CDR1 SGHDT and CDR2 YYEEEE. The CDR3 totals 13 residues. The CDR3 region has the DNA TGTGCCAGCAGCCAGGGACAGGAGAGCGAGCAGTACTTC. This codes for CASSQGQESEQYF.